A single sample gave rise to the 28 T cell receptor beta chains below, sequenced in a study of human T cells and chemical hapten exposure. As to time point: healthy volunteer bleed at 6 weeks. Unfractionated whole blood served as the source for total RNA extraction. TCRdb recomputed calls from the RACE reads with MiXCR, one row per CDR3 protein. The data contain 70,000 to 95,000 distinct CDR3 sequences, about 8.6% of them seen just once; the ten biggest clones take up about 1.7%. Source material: whole blood. These TCRs come from a female donor in good health. Some clones in this sample may be carry-over from other donors' samples.

In its sample, this clonotype was seen a few times. This sequence joins TRBV12-3 or TRBV12-4 and TRBJ2-1; TRBD2 aligns across 8 bases. The ends lost 6 bases at V and 9 bases at J; junction bases unmatched: 13. CDR3 size: 15 residues. CDR3 protein: CASSPFDGGAPEQFF. DNA for the CDR3: TGTGCCAGCAGCCCCTTTGACGGGGGGGCGCCTGAGCAGTTCTTC.

This clonotype was counted at least ten times. J is TRBJ1-1 and V is TRBV29-1; 7 bases align to TRBD1. With V trimmed by 6 bases and J by 4 bases, 2 bases remained unmatched. The CDR3 consists of 11 residues. Germline CDR1 is SQVTM and CDR2 is ANQGSEA. CDR3 region: CSVDRTTEAFF. The CDR3 nucleotides read TGCAGCGTGGACAGGACCACTGAAGCTTTCTTT.

The chain recombines TRBV20-1 with TRBJ1-6, with D hard to call. From germline, CDR1 is DFQATT and CDR2 SNEGSKA (reference sequence). The CDR3 is 18 residues long. Trimming stripped 4 bases from V and 8 bases from J, with 27 bases between. The CDR3 loop is CSAILEPRVGGSDSPLHF. In DNA, the CDR3 is TGCAGTGCTATCCTGGAGCCGCGGGTGGGTGGGTCTGATTCACCCCTCCACTTT.

Ten or more counts support this clonotype. This rearrangement joins TRBV4-1 to TRBJ1-2; D remains ambiguous. Germline CDR1 and CDR2: MGHRA and YSYEKL. The V end lost 0 bases, the J end lost 5 bases, and 16 bases lay between the germline ends. This CDR3 comprises 16 residues. CDR3: CASSQDEPSAKYGYTF. The CDR3, as DNA: TGCGCCAGCAGCCAAGACGAACCTAGTGCGAAGTATGGCTACACCTTC.

This clonotype was seen many times. The rearrangement uses TRBV25-1 and TRBJ2-7; 7 bases align to TRBD1. This CDR3 region has 14 residues. Germline lookup yields CDR1 MGHDK and CDR2 SYGVNS. The junction had 4 bases not matched to a gene; V was cut back by 3 bases and J by 2 bases. CDR3 loop: CASSDPTGTYEQYF. In DNA, the CDR3 is TGTGCCAGCAGTGACCCGACAGGGACCTACGAGCAGTACTTC.

This clonotype was seen only a few times. The V call is TRBV28, the J call TRBJ2-5; TRBD1 is a possible D gene (5 bases). Trimming left V 7 bases short and J 5 bases short, with 20 bases between. This CDR3 comprises 15 residues. Per germline, CDR1 MDHEN and CDR2 SYDVKM. This chain's CDR3 is CASTKSRGVFETQYF. The DNA for the CDR3 is TGTGCCAGCACGAAGTCAAGGGGCGTGTTTGAGACCCAGTACTTC.

A few counts support this clonotype. The chain has TRBV24-1 and TRBJ2-2; D unresolved. CDR3 length equals 13 residues. With 0 bases removed from V and 3 bases from J, the gap between germline ends came to 1 base. CDR1 is KGHDR and CDR2 is SFDVKD in the germline V gene. DNA for the CDR3: TGTGCCACCAGTGATTTGCACACCGGGGAGCTGTTTTTT. This codes for CATSDLHTGELFF.

This clonotype was recorded a few times. The chain couples TRBV9 to TRBJ2-6; weak D call: TRBD2 (5 bases). From germline, CDR1 is SGDLS and CDR2 YYNGEE. Trimming removed 2 bases at V and 4 bases at J, with 10 bases between. This CDR3 contains 15 residues. The CDR3 protein is CASSVRAVGANVLTF. The DNA for the CDR3 is TGTGCCAGCAGCGTGAGGGCTGTCGGGGCCAACGTCCTGACTTTC.

The chain's CDR3 is CASSPRTGGQNTEAFF. CDR3 bases: TGTGCCAGCTCACCACGGACAGGGGGACAGAACACTGAAGCTTTCTTT. The chain links TRBV18 to TRBJ1-1; the match to TRBD1 covers 10 bases. V lost 1 base, J lost 1 base, and 3 bases stayed unmatched. Germline V gene sequence: CDR1 KGHSH, CDR2 LQKENI. The CDR3 covers 16 residues.

This clonotype was recorded at least ten times. V and J are TRBV29-1 and TRBJ2-1, with D hard to call. The CDR3 runs 14 residues. Looked up from germline, CDR1 is SQVTM and CDR2 is ANQGSEA. With 2 bases removed from V and 0 bases from J, the gap between germline ends came to 8 bases. As DNA, the CDR3 is TGCAGCGTTGAAAAATGGGGCTCCTACAATGAGCAGTTCTTC. Amino acid sequence: CSVEKWGSYNEQFF.

Many counts were recorded for this clonotype. This chain links TRBV4-2 with TRBJ2-1; D may be TRBD2 (7 bases). The CDR3 is 16 residues long. Trimming left V 1 base short and J 9 bases short, with 19 bases between. The V gene's germline CDR1 is LGHNA and CDR2 YNFKEQ. CDR3 loop: CASSQGAAGASGEQFF. The CDR3 nucleotides read TGTGCCAGCAGCCAAGGGGCTGCGGGGGCCTCCGGTGAGCAGTTCTTC.

This clonotype was observed a few times. The rearrangement uses TRBV3-1 and TRBJ2-5; a possible D gene is TRBD2 (7 bases). Germline-derived CDR1 and CDR2 are LGHDT and YNNKEL (reference sequence). This CDR3 has 14 residues. V dropped 4 bases and J dropped 0 bases, with 9 bases sitting between them. The CDR3 protein is CASSPRGHQETQYF. The CDR3 coding sequence is TGTGCCAGCAGCCCGCGGGGGCACCAAGAGACCCAGTACTTC.

V and J are TRBV10-3 and TRBJ1-1; D ambiguous. V shed 6 bases and J shed 8 bases, with 10 bases lying between them. CDR3 size: 11 residues. Germline CDR1 is ENHRY and CDR2 is SYGVKD. CDR3 in amino acids: CAISHAAEAFF. In DNA, the CDR3 is TGTGCCATCAGCCACGCCGCGGAAGCTTTCTTT.

Only a few counts were recorded for this clonotype. The gene calls are TRBV9 and TRBJ2-3; TRBD2 matches at 13 bases. With 3 bases clipped from V and 2 bases from J, the junction kept 9 bases outside the gene matches. CDR1 is SGDLS, CDR2 YYNGEE, per germline. The CDR3 is 18 amino acids. The CDR3 sequence is CASSDTNGLAGDTDTQYF. The CDR3 DNA follows: TGTGCCAGCAGCGATACGAACGGACTAGCGGGGGACACAGATACGCAGTATTTT.

By sample share, this clonotype is large. The chain uses TRBV6-2 or TRBV6-3 and TRBJ2-6; no firm D call. V was shortened by 5 bases and J by 1 base, with 12 bases between the two germline ends. Germline loops: CDR1 MNHEY, CDR2 SVGEGT. This CDR3 is 16 amino acids long. DNA for the CDR3: TGTGCCAGCAGTGCCACTGGGCTTTCTGGGGCCAACGTCCTGACTTTC. It encodes CASSATGLSGANVLTF.

The V and J genes are TRBV3-1 and TRBJ2-3; D is undetermined. Germline loops: CDR1 LGHDT, CDR2 YNNKEL (reference sequence). Trimming pared 4 bases from V and 3 bases from J, leaving 8 bases between. The CDR3 length is 13 residues. The CDR3 DNA reads as TGTGCCAGCAGCCCCCGGTGGACAGATACGCAGTATTTT. Protein product: CASSPRWTDTQYF.

In this sample, this clonotype turned up a few times. The CDR3 loop reads CATSRTGSSTDTQYF. The CDR3 DNA sequence: TGTGCCACCAGTCGGACAGGGTCTAGCACAGATACGCAGTATTTT. The chain joins TRBV24-1 to TRBJ2-3; TRBD1 aligns across 8 bases. V lost 6 bases, J lost 0 bases, and 4 bases stayed unmatched. From germline, CDR1 is KGHDR and CDR2 SFDVKD. This CDR3 comprises 15 residues.

The CDR3 DNA follows: TGTGCCAGCAGTGAAGCCTGGTTGAACACTGAAGCTTTCTTT. This translates into CASSEAWLNTEAFF. This chain uses TRBV6-1 with TRBJ1-1; no clear D. CDR1 and CDR2 from the germline V gene are MNHNS and SASEGT. Trimming pared 0 bases from V and 0 bases from J, leaving 5 bases between. The CDR3 covers 14 residues.

The chain combines TRBV6-6 with TRBJ1-1; 9 bases are shared with TRBD1. The CDR3 covers 15 residues. The ends lost 5 bases at V and 0 bases at J; junction bases unmatched: 4. Germline lookup yields CDR1 MNHNY and CDR2 SVGAGI (reference sequence). CDR3 bases: TGTGCCAGCAGTACGGACAGGGGCATGAACACTGAAGCTTTCTTT. Translated: CASSTDRGMNTEAFF.

This clonotype has at least ten counts. The chain uses TRBV20-1 and TRBJ1-2; 7 bases fit TRBD1. The V and J ends lost 1 base and 8 bases, in that order; junction bases with no gene match: 4. This CDR3 spans 12 amino acids. Germline values: CDR1 DFQATT, CDR2 SNEGSKA (reference sequence). CDR3 in DNA: TGCAGTGCTAGAGGGGACAGAGGCGGCTACACCTTC. This encodes CSARGDRGGYTF.

This chain uses TRBV10-3 with TRBJ1-2; D is possibly TRBD1 (6 bases). From germline, CDR1 is ENHRY and CDR2 SYGVKD. Trimming pared 8 bases from V and 6 bases from J, leaving 22 bases between. The CDR3 spans 15 residues. The CDR3 is CAIWRGALRSDGYTF. As DNA, the CDR3 is TGTGCCATCTGGAGGGGGGCTCTTCGATCTGATGGCTACACCTTC.

J is TRBJ1-2 and V is TRBV7-4, with 7 bases fitting TRBD1. Germline V gives CDR1 SGHVT, CDR2 SQSDAQ. V trimming: 10 bases; J trimming: 4 bases; junction bases outside the gene matches: 12. The CDR3 runs 14 residues. This CDR3 is CANVQGTRIYGYTF. The CDR3, as DNA: TGTGCCAACGTACAGGGGACGCGGATCTATGGCTACACCTTC.

The chain employs TRBV20-1 and TRBJ1-1; 10 nucleotides line up with TRBD1. The germline CDR1 and CDR2 sequences are DFQATT and SNEGSKA (reference sequence). CDR3 size: 17 residues. With 0 bases clipped from V and 0 bases from J, the junction kept 7 bases outside the gene matches. In nucleotides, the CDR3 is TGCAGTGCTAGAGATGAGACAGGGGGCGACCTGAACACTGAAGCTTTCTTT. It specifies CSARDETGGDLNTEAFF.

This clonotype was counted a few times. An end of the junction does not agree with germline; a read error may underlie this. The V gene is TRBV28, the J gene TRBJ2-6; D tentatively fits TRBD1 or TRBD2 (5 bases each). The CDR3 has 15 residues. The germline CDR1 and CDR2 sequences are MDHEN and SYDVKM. CDR3 bases: TGTGCCAGCAGTAGGCAGGGTGCGAGGGCAAACGTCCTGACTTTC. Its translation: CASSRQGARANVLTF.

This clonotype was recorded many times. V gene TRBV29-1 combines with J gene TRBJ1-2; D gene ambiguous. This CDR3 has 11 residues. Deletions cut 6 bases from V and 0 bases from J, with 5 bases between. The germline CDR1 and CDR2 sequences are SQVTM and ANQGSEA. CDR3 residues: CSVNSNYGYTF. The CDR3 coding sequence is TGCAGCGTCAATTCTAACTATGGCTACACCTTC.

This clonotype was detected a few times. CDR3 nucleotides: TGTGCTAGTGGTTTGAGGCTAGCGGGGGCGCCGAGGGATAACCAGTACTTC. Protein product: CASGLRLAGAPRDNQYF. This chain joins TRBV12-5 and TRBJ2-5; 10 bases map to TRBD2. J lost 10 bases, V lost 2 bases, and 16 bases had no gene match. Germline CDR1 is LGHNT and CDR2 is FRNRAP. The CDR3 has 17 amino acids. The whole variable domain, filled in from reference TRBV12-5 and TRBJ2-5, reads DARVTQTPRHKVTEMGQEVTMRCQPILGHNTVFWYRQTMMQGLELLAYFRNRAPLDDSGMPKDRFSAEMPDATLATLKIQPSEPRDSAVYFCASGLRLAGAPRDNQYFGPGTRLLVL.

The chain employs TRBV7-6 and TRBJ2-7; TRBD1 matches 9 bases. Germline V gene data show CDR1 as SGHVS and CDR2 as FNYEAQ. J was trimmed by 5 bases and V by 5 bases; bases with no gene match: 10. CDR3 length equals 15 residues. In DNA, the CDR3 is TGTGCCAGCAGCCCAACCCCCCGGACAGGGGACGAGCAGTACTTC. Its protein is CASSPTPRTGDEQYF.

This clonotype was seen a handful of times. The chain combines TRBV6-1 with TRBJ2-7, with 9 bases lining up with TRBD1. This CDR3 has 14 residues. Trimming cost V 5 bases and J 5 bases; bases outside gene matches: 7. Germline values: CDR1 MNHNS, CDR2 SASEGT. This CDR3 is CASSQTGTGNEQYF. DNA of the CDR3: TGTGCCAGCAGTCAAACCGGGACAGGGAACGAGCAGTACTTC.